This T cell receptor (beta chain) was captured by sequencing in a study of post-analysis software for immune sequencing data. Study outcomes and limitations: Significantly lower normalized Chao1 diversity was seen in multiple sclerosis patients than in controls. When the samples were clustered directly with F measure, those that had been prepared in the same batch showed strong co-clustering. A handful of TRBV segments were significantly more frequent in patients than in controls. TRBV5-6, TRBV5-1 and TRBV20-1 were among these segments.

Unique molecular identifiers tagged the TCR beta cDNA libraries. From the PCR reads, TCRdb called clonotypes with MiXCR, one entry per CDR3 protein. The repertoire consists of roughly 650,000 distinct CDR3 sequences, with 55% to 60% occurring once and the leading ten covering around 11%. V lost 6 bases to trimming and J lost 0 bases; unmatched junction nucleotides: 8. Germline loops: CDR1 MDHEN, CDR2 SYDVKM. CDR3 length: 15 amino acids. A word on this clonotype: Antigen: not known.

V usage is TRBV28 and J usage is TRBJ2-7, with 7 bases aligning to TRBD1. The clonotype was recovered from a girl aged 2 to 10 with multiple sclerosis. Sequenced input: blood. CDR3 loop: CASRIPRGSSYEQYF. The CDR3 DNA reads TGTGCCAGCAGGATCCCCAGGGGGAGCTCCTACGAGCAGTACTTC.